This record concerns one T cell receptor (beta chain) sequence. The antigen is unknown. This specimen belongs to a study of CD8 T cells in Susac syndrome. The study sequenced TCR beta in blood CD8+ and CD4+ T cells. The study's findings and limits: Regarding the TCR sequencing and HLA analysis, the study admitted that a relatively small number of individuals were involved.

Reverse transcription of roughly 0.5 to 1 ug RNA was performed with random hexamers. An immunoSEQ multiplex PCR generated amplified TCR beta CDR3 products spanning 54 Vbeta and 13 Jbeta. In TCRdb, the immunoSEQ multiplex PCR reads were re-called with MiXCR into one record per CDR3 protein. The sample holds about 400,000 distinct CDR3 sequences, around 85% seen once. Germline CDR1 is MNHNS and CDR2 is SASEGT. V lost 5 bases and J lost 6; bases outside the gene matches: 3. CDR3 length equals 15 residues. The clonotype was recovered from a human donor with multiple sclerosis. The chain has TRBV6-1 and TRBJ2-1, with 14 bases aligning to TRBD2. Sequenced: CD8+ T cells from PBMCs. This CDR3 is CASSIGLAGGNEQFF. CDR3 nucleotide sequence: TGTGCCAGCAGTATAGGACTAGCGGGAGGCAATGAGCAGTTCTTC.